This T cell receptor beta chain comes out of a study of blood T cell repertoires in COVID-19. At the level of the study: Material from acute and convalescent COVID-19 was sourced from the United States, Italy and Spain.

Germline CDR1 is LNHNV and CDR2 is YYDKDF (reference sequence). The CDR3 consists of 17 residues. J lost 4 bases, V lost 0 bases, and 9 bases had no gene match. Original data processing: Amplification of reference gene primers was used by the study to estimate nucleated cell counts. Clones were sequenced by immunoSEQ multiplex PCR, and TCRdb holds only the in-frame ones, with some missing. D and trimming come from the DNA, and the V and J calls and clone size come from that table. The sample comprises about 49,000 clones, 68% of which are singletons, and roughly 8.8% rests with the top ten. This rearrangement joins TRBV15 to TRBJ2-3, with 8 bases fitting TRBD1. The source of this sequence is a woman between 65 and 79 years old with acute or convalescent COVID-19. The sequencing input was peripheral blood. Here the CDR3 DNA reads TGTGCCACCAGCAGAGATTTTGCAGGGGGCGCTTCAGATACGCAGTATTTT. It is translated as CATSRDFAGGASDTQYF. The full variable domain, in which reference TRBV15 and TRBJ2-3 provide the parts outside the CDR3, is DAMVIQNPRYQVTQFGKPVTLSCSQTLNHNVMYWYQQKSSQAPKLLFHYYDKDFNNEADTPDNFQSRRPNTSFCFLDIRSPGLGDTAMYLCATSRDFAGGASDTQYFGPGTRLTVL.